Listed here are 12 T cell receptor beta chains from one sample, sequenced in a study of follicular helper T cells after annual influenza vaccination. Here immunoSEQ multiplex PCR was the method, and the copy in TCRdb shows in-frame clones only, minus some. This sample has several thousand clones, with 75% to 90% found just once. Described time point: 2015-2016 season, pre-vaccination. Here the sequenced sample was CXCR5- memory CD4+ T cells sorted from blood, taken on the day of influenza vaccination. These receptors originate from an adult who received the influenza vaccine.

The V gene is TRBV10-3, the J gene TRBJ2-1; 8 positions match TRBD1. Germline lookup yields CDR1 ENHRY and CDR2 SYGVKD. V lost 0 bases to trimming and J lost 12 bases; unmatched junction nucleotides: 7. The CDR3 is made up of 14 amino acids. The CDR3 protein is CAISESTGERVQFF. CDR3 nucleotide sequence: TGTGCCATCAGTGAGTCGACAGGGGAACGGGTGCAGTTCTTC.

Only one count was recorded for this clone. This chain links TRBV14 with TRBJ2-4; 7 bases line up with TRBD1. There are 16 residues in the CDR3. Germline lookup yields CDR1 SGHDN and CDR2 FVKESK. Trimming removed 4 bases from V and 0 bases from J; junction bases left unmatched: 6. The CDR3 nucleotides are TGTGCCAGCAGCCCGGGACAGTCCCTAGCCAAAAACATTCAGTACTTC. Protein: CASSPGQSLAKNIQYF.

This chain links TRBV5-5 with TRBJ2-7; 7 bases line up with TRBD2. CDR3 length: 15 amino acids. Germline V CDR1 and CDR2: SGHKS, YYEKEE (reference sequence). Germline trimming cut 4 bases from V and 7 bases from J; bases unmatched to any gene: 14. The CDR3 is CASSIVASGPLEQYF. CDR3 DNA: TGTGCCAGCAGCATTGTGGCTAGCGGACCCCTGGAGCAGTACTTC. Variable domain in full (rest from reference TRBV5-5 and TRBJ2-7): DAGVTQSPTHLIKTRGQQVTLRCSPISGHKSVSWYQQVLGQGPQFIFQYYEKEERGRGNFPDRFSARQFPNYSSELNVNALLLGDSALYLCASSIVASGPLEQYFGPGTRLTVT.

The rearrangement links TRBV9 to TRBJ2-5, with D hard to call. The ends were cut back, 0 bases at V and 0 bases at J, with 9 bases in the middle. Germline CDR1 SGDLS, CDR2 YYNGEE. CDR3 size: 15 residues. CDR3 amino acids: CASSVGGINQETQYF. In DNA form, the CDR3 reads TGTGCCAGCAGCGTAGGGGGTATAAACCAAGAGACCCAGTACTTC.

V gene TRBV9 combines with J gene TRBJ1-2; maybe TRBD1 (6 bases). The length of the CDR3 is 16 residues. Trimming pared 4 bases from V and 0 bases from J, leaving 16 bases between. From germline, CDR1 is SGDLS and CDR2 YYNGEE. The CDR3: CASSLGTTLTNYGYTF. The CDR3 DNA is TGTGCCAGCAGCCTTGGGACAACCCTTACTAACTATGGCTACACCTTC.

The chain carries TRBV18 and TRBJ2-1; D ambiguous. This CDR3 spans 15 amino acids. The germline gives CDR1 KGHSH, CDR2 LQKENI. V was shortened by 0 bases and J by 2 bases, with 8 bases between the two germline ends. The CDR3 nucleotides are TGTGCCAGCTCACCACCGTTATCGCCCTACAATGAGCAGTTCTTC. It translates to CASSPPLSPYNEQFF.

This chain connects TRBV11-3 to TRBJ1-1; D ambiguous. Germline CDR1 and CDR2: SGHNT and YENEEA. V dropped 1 base and J dropped 8 bases, with 14 bases sitting between them. CDR3 length: 14 amino acids. CDR3 bases: TGTGCCAGCAGCTTAGGATTGTGGGAGCCCGAAGCTTTCTTT. It yields the protein CASSLGLWEPEAFF.

The gene calls are TRBV7-9 and TRBJ1-1; weak D call: TRBD1 (6 bases). V lost 9 bases, J lost 2 bases, and 13 bases lay in between. Germline V gene data show CDR1 as SEHNR and CDR2 as FQNEAQ (reference sequence). The CDR3 spans 13 residues. As DNA, the CDR3 is TGTGCCAGTCGTCCGGGGGGCAACACTGAAGCTTTCTTT. It encodes CASRPGGNTEAFF.

CDR3: CASSVRFGRGKPRSSYEQYF. The CDR3 DNA is TGTGCCAGCAGCGTTAGGTTTGGCAGGGGGAAACCCCGGAGCTCCTACGAGCAGTACTTC. The rearrangement joins TRBV9 to TRBJ2-7, with 7 nucleotides matching TRBD1. This CDR3 contains 20 residues. After removal of 2 bases from V and 0 bases from J, the junction contained 20 bases not matched to a gene. Germline V gives CDR1 SGDLS, CDR2 YYNGEE. Looking up the rest from reference TRBV9 and TRBJ2-7 gives the full variable domain: DSGVTQTPKHLITATGQRVTLRCSPRSGDLSVYWYQQSLDQGLQFLIQYYNGEERAKGNILERFSAQQFPDLHSELNLSSLELGDSALYFCASSVRFGRGKPRSSYEQYFGPGTRLTVT.

J is TRBJ2-7 and V is TRBV10-3, with TRBD2 matching over 9 bases. The germline V gene encodes CDR1 ENHRY and CDR2 SYGVKD. V gave up 10 bases and J gave up 1 base; unmatched junction bases: 5. The CDR3 loop spans 13 amino acids. The CDR3 region is CATLTSGSYEQYF. DNA of the CDR3: TGTGCCACCCTGACTAGCGGTTCCTACGAGCAGTACTTC.

The chain combines TRBV6-6 with TRBJ2-4; D remains ambiguous. Germline V lookup: CDR1 MNHNY, CDR2 SVGAGI (reference sequence). This CDR3 contains 11 residues. Trimming removed 7 bases at V and 9 bases at J, with 10 bases between. CDR3 coding DNA: TGTGCCAGCAACTTAGATACCATTCAGTACTTC. It encodes CASNLDTIQYF.

This chain connects TRBV5-6 to TRBJ2-7; 11 bases align to TRBD1. Germline loops: CDR1 SGHDT, CDR2 YYEEEE. The CDR3 consists of 12 residues. With V trimmed by 1 base and J by 11 bases, 2 bases remained unmatched. This CDR3 reads CASSLWTGGEYF. The CDR3, as DNA: TGTGCCAGCAGCTTGTGGACAGGGGGCGAGTACTTC.